This record looks at one T cell receptor (beta chain) sequence and its context. Its target is unknown. The data are from a study of T cell responses to AZD1222 COVID-19 vaccine. Study results and limitations: Donors were largely white British and mainly female; clonal diversity was possibly underestimated.

Method: immunoSEQ multiplex PCR; TCRdb's copy keeps in-frame clones and lacks some. Among some 140,000 clones, roughly 89% were seen once, and the ten largest hold just over 5.5%. Germline assignment: CDR1 SQVTM and CDR2 ANQGSEA. The CDR3 is 13 amino acids. V was pared by 4 bases and J by 3 bases, with 3 bases of the junction left unmatched. The material was peripheral blood, obtained on day 0 of AZD1222 vaccination. The TCR sequence derives from an adult in good health. The V gene is TRBV29-1, the J gene TRBJ2-3, with 8 bases matching TRBD2. CDR3 loop: CSVGGLATDTQYF. The CDR3 coding sequence is TGCAGCGTTGGTGGACTAGCAACAGATACGCAGTATTTT.